Listed here are 9 T cell receptor beta chains from one sample, sequenced in a study of cytomegalovirus exposure and HLA in healthy donors. PCR amplification relied on 60 Vbeta primers (plus 13 Jbeta primers). Sequenced by immunoSEQ multiplex PCR; TCRdb stores in-frame clones only, minus some. The profile shows 130,000 or so clones, 70% to 90% of them singletons. What was sequenced was PBMCs. These receptors were collected from a middle-aged man in good health and CMV-seronegative.

The V gene is TRBV19, the J gene TRBJ2-7, with TRBD1 matching 7 bases. Per germline, CDR1 LNHDA and CDR2 SQIVND (reference sequence). The V segment lost 3 bases and the J segment 0 bases; nucleotides outside the gene matches: 5. The CDR3 has 15 amino acids. The CDR3 region is CASSMTGFGSYEQYF. CDR3 nucleotide sequence: TGTGCCAGTAGTATGACAGGGTTTGGCTCCTACGAGCAGTACTTC.

As DNA, the CDR3 is TGTGCCAGCAGAGACGGGACAGACACTGAAGCTTTCTTT. Amino acid sequence: CASRDGTDTEAFF. The chain couples TRBV2 to TRBJ1-1; 7 positions agree with TRBD1. The V segment lost 6 bases and the J segment 3 bases; nucleotides outside the gene matches: 4. Germline lookup yields CDR1 SNHLY and CDR2 FYNNEI. CDR3 length: 13 amino acids.

The chain couples TRBV28 to TRBJ2-7; 9 bases match TRBD1. With 2 bases clipped from V and 4 bases from J, the junction kept 6 bases outside the gene matches. Germline CDR1 MDHEN, CDR2 SYDVKM. The CDR3 is made up of 15 amino acids. As DNA, the CDR3 is TGTGCCAGCAGTTTAATGGGGACAGGGACTTACGAGCAGTACTTC. Its translation is CASSLMGTGTYEQYF. Looking up the rest from reference TRBV28 and TRBJ2-7 gives the full variable domain: DVKVTQSSRYLVKRTGEKVFLECVQDMDHENMFWYRQDPGLGLRLIYFSYDVKMKEKGDIPEGYSVSREKKERFSLILESASTNQTSMYLCASSLMGTGTYEQYFGPGTRLTVT.

The chain is built from TRBV28 and TRBJ1-5; 8 bases map to TRBD1. The CDR3 is 15 amino acids. After removal of 4 bases from V and 0 bases from J, the junction contained 2 bases not matched to a gene. Germline assignment: CDR1 MDHEN and CDR2 SYDVKM. The CDR3 loop is CASSWGQDSNQPQHF. CDR3 sequence (DNA): TGTGCCAGCAGTTGGGGACAGGATAGCAATCAGCCCCAGCATTTT.

This chain links TRBV29-1 with TRBJ2-5; possibly TRBD2 for D (6 bases). The germline CDR1 and CDR2 sequences are SQVTM and ANQGSEA. V shed 6 bases and J shed 2 bases, with 13 bases lying between them. The length of the CDR3 is 13 residues. The CDR3 nucleotides are TGCAGCGTCCCTGGGACTTCTCAAGAGACCCAGTACTTC. As protein: CSVPGTSQETQYF.

This clone was recorded a few times. J is TRBJ1-2 and V is TRBV2; no firm D call. The CDR3 totals 11 residues. Trimming removed 4 bases at V and 7 bases at J, with 7 bases between. Looked up from germline, CDR1 is SNHLY and CDR2 is FYNNEI. This chain's CDR3 is CASSVTGGYTF. The DNA for the CDR3 is TGTGCCAGCAGTGTAACGGGTGGCTACACCTTC.

The chain recombines TRBV5-1 with TRBJ2-1; 9 bases are a match to TRBD2. Germline V gene lookup returns CDR1 SGHRS and CDR2 YFSETQ. V shed 3 bases and J 6 bases; nucleotides not matched to a gene: 10. The CDR3 runs to 16 residues. The CDR3 spells CASSWVAGEVFNEQFF. The DNA of the CDR3 is TGCGCCAGCAGCTGGGTAGCGGGGGAGGTTTTCAATGAGCAGTTCTTC.

This chain connects TRBV5-1 to TRBJ1-4; 7 bases match TRBD1. The CDR3 extends over 15 amino acids. From germline, CDR1 is SGHRS and CDR2 YFSETQ. V was pared by 0 bases and J by 7 bases, with 6 bases of the junction left unmatched. CDR3: CASSLEGARPEKLFF. The CDR3 DNA follows: TGCGCCAGCAGCTTGGAGGGGGCGCGGCCTGAAAAACTGTTTTTT.

The V gene is TRBV21-1, the J gene TRBJ1-1. TRBV21-1 is a known pseudogene. The CDR3 has 15 residues. The CDR3 nucleotides read TGTGCCAGCAGCAAAGAGGCGGGTAGGAACACTGAAGCTTTCTTT. This translates into CASSKEAGRNTEAFF.